One and the same sample provided the 10 T cell receptor beta chains below, sequenced in a study of T and B cells in COVID-19 patients. Each TRB amplification used roughly 230-550 ng of genomic DNA from blood. Multiplex PCR with BIOMED2 TRB-A/B primer pools amplified TRB rearrangements. TCRdb re-analysed the multiplex PCR reads in MiXCR, keeping a single row per CDR3 protein. The table has some 14,000 distinct CDR3 sequences, around 25% seen once. The sequencing input was blood. The receptors originated from a human donor who had recovered from COVID-19.

This clonotype was detected many times. The V gene is TRBV18, the J gene TRBJ2-7, with TRBD2 matching over 10 bases. This CDR3 region has 14 residues. Germline V gene lookup returns CDR1 KGHSH and CDR2 LQKENI. Unmatched junction bases numbered 2, after V lost 6 bases and J lost 0 bases. The CDR3 nucleotides are TGTGCCAGCTCCGGACTAGCGGCCTCCTACGAGCAGTACTTC. Protein sequence: CASSGLAASYEQYF.

This clonotype was observed a few times. This chain joins TRBV6-2 or TRBV6-3 and TRBJ1-1; 8 bases match TRBD1. V gave up 5 bases and J gave up 3 bases; unmatched junction bases: 5. Germline CDR1 is MNHEY and CDR2 is SVGEGT. This CDR3 comprises 14 residues. The CDR3 region has the DNA TGTGCCAGCAGTCCGGACAGGGATCACACTGAAGCTTTCTTT. Amino acid sequence: CASSPDRDHTEAFF.

The chain carries TRBV10-2 and TRBJ1-5; a possible D gene is TRBD1 (6 bases). The CDR3 is made up of 14 amino acids. CDR1 and CDR2 from the germline V gene are WSHSY and SAAADI. V shed 5 bases and J shed 0 bases, with 8 bases lying between them. CDR3 residues: CASSKDSSNQPQHF. The CDR3 DNA reads TGCGCCAGCAGTAAGGACAGTAGCAATCAGCCCCAGCATTTT.

This clonotype qualifies as medium-sized. V usage is TRBV19 and J usage is TRBJ2-2; D gene unclear. CDR1 and CDR2 (germline): LNHDA, SQIVND (reference sequence). CDR3 size: 15 residues. The V end lost 5 bases, the J end lost 1 base, and 11 bases lay between the germline ends. For the CDR3, the DNA is TGTGCCAGTAGTCCCACAGCCCGGAACACCGGGGAGCTGTTTTTT. Residues: CASSPTARNTGELFF.

A few counts support this clonotype. This chain connects TRBV11-2 to TRBJ2-7; D may correspond to TRBD1 or TRBD2 (5 bases each). Germline lookup yields CDR1 SGHAT and CDR2 FQNNGV. V was pared by 1 base and J by 0 bases, with 10 bases between. The CDR3 extends over 15 amino acids. Written as DNA, the CDR3 is TGTGCCAGCAGCTTAGGGGCAGGGAGCTCCTACGAGCAGTACTTC. Translating gives CASSLGAGSSYEQYF.

This clonotype was observed a handful of times. The V and J genes are TRBV6-4 and TRBJ1-2, with D perhaps matching TRBD1 (5 bases). The germline V and J ends were trimmed by 0 bases and 2 bases, with 10 bases remaining between them. Looked up from germline, CDR1 is MRHNA and CDR2 is SNTAGT. This CDR3 is built from 15 residues. The CDR3 loop reads CASSDSKDTNYGYTF. In DNA form, the CDR3 reads TGTGCCAGCAGTGACTCAAAGGACACCAACTATGGCTACACCTTC.

The chain employs TRBV6-2 or TRBV6-3 and TRBJ2-1; 8 positions match TRBD2. The germline V gene encodes CDR1 MNHEY and CDR2 SVGEGT. CDR3 length: 15 residues. Germline trimming cut 6 bases from V and 6 bases from J; bases unmatched to any gene: 10. DNA of the CDR3: TGTGCCAGCAGCCTACCTAGCGGGTTTATCAATGAGCAGTTCTTC. Protein product: CASSLPSGFINEQFF.

This rearrangement joins TRBV20-1 to TRBJ2-5; a possible D gene is TRBD2 (6 bases). The assigned J gene may be wrong: the sequence end matches TRBJ2-7 better. CDR1 is DFQATT, CDR2 SNEGSKA, per germline (reference sequence). This CDR3 spans 17 amino acids. The CDR3 is CSARDRRESGRAYEQYF. CDR3 DNA sequence: TGCAGTGCTAGAGATAGGAGGGAGAGCGGAAGAGCCTACGAGCAGTACTTC.

This clonotype showed up just a few times. A junction end diverges from the germline sequence, so it may reflect a read error. The chain carries TRBV20-1 and TRBJ2-1; 8 bases fit TRBD2. This CDR3 is built from 14 residues. The germline V gene has CDR1 DFQATT and CDR2 SNEGSKA (reference sequence). The CDR3 spells CSAGDIAGYNEQFF. In DNA, the CDR3 is TGCAGTGCTGGAGATATAGCGGGGTACAATGAGCAGTTCTTC.

This clonotype was observed a few times. The chain employs TRBV6-4 and TRBJ1-4, with 9 bases fitting TRBD1. Germline assignment: CDR1 MRHNA and CDR2 SNTAGT. CDR3 size: 15 residues. Unmatched junction bases numbered 5, after V lost 4 bases and J lost 5 bases. The CDR3 DNA sequence: TGTGCCAGCAGTGTCGGGGACAGGGAGAATGAAAAACTGTTTTTT. Its translation is CASSVGDRENEKLFF.